Each of the 3 T cell receptor beta chains below was sequenced from the same sample in a study of shared clonotypes between healthy human individuals. The assay was immunoSEQ multiplex PCR, and TCRdb's table has in-frame clones only and misses some. The repertoire includes over a million clones, roughly 95% of them detected once, and 1.2% sits in the top ten. What was sequenced was naive CD4+ T cells sorted from blood. Subset given: CD45RA+ positively selected. The source of these receptors is a man aged 25-45 years in good health.

This chain joins TRBV5-1 and TRBJ1-1, with D tentatively TRBD1 (6 bases). Trimming took 3 bases from V and 7 from J, leaving 13 bases between them. The CDR3 sequence is 13 residues long. Germline V lookup: CDR1 SGHRS, CDR2 YFSETQ. The CDR3 DNA is TGCGCCAGCAGCTACCGGACAGAAGGTGAAGCTTTCTTT. Protein: CASSYRTEGEAFF. Drawing the rest from reference TRBV5-1 and TRBJ1-1, the complete variable domain is KAGVTQTPRYLIKTRGQQVTLSCSPISGHRSVSWYQQTPGQGLQFLFEYFSETQRNKGNFPGRFSGRQFSNSRSEMNVSTLELGDSALYLCASSYRTEGEAFFGQGTRLTVV.

The chain recombines TRBV5-4 with TRBJ2-7; 12 positions agree with TRBD1. Unmatched junction bases numbered 16, after V lost 0 bases and J lost 6 bases. This CDR3 is built from 19 residues. CDR1 SGHNT and CDR2 YYREEE come from the germline V gene (reference sequence). DNA of the CDR3: TGTGCCAGCAGCTTGGTGGGACAGGGGGCACCAGCGGCCTGGAGCGAGCAGTACTTC. It translates to CASSLVGQGAPAAWSEQYF.

This chain connects TRBV11-3 to TRBJ2-7, with 9 bases identical to TRBD2. The V gene end was trimmed by 6 bases and the J gene end by 3 bases; junction bases not matched to a gene: 9. Germline V gene sequence: CDR1 SGHNT, CDR2 YENEEA. This CDR3 is 15 amino acids long. CDR3 coding DNA: TGTGCCAGCAGTAACCTAGCGGGAATCCACTACGAGCAGTACTTC. Its protein product is CASSNLAGIHYEQYF.